The 9 T cell receptor beta chains reported below all come from one sample, sequenced in a study of early T cells in non-severe SARS-CoV-2 infection. TCRdb ran MiXCR on the 5' RACE reads and lists one entry per CDR3 protein. The sample contains just under 85,000 distinct CDR3 sequences, over 9.5% of which appear only once. Sequences were derived from whole blood, sampled at baseline. The receptors shown here come from an adult who was a healthcare worker with PCR-confirmed SARS-CoV-2 infection or an uninfected control (not recorded which).

The genes are TRBV11-2 and TRBJ2-7; D remains ambiguous. The CDR3 is made up of 16 amino acids. Germline loops: CDR1 SGHAT, CDR2 FQNNGV. Trimming shortened V by 1 base and J by 2 bases, and 15 bases separated the two germline ends. The CDR3 DNA follows: TGTGCCAGCAGCTTAGGGCCCAATAAACTTGCCTACGAGCAGTACTTC. Translation gives CASSLGPNKLAYEQYF.

This chain uses TRBV6-5 with TRBJ1-6, with no clear D. The CDR3 runs 15 residues. CDR1 is MNHEY and CDR2 is SVGAGI in the germline V gene. V lost 4 bases, J lost 3 bases, and 10 bases lay in between. The CDR3 spells CASSSSHSYNSPLHF. CDR3 in DNA: TGTGCCAGCAGTTCATCCCACAGCTATAATTCACCCCTCCACTTT.

There are many counts of this clonotype. The rearrangement uses TRBV11-1 and TRBJ2-1; 10 bases agree with TRBD2. The CDR3 has 14 amino acids. V lost 4 bases to trimming and J lost 9 bases; unmatched junction nucleotides: 6. The germline V gene encodes CDR1 SGHAT and CDR2 FQDESV (reference sequence). CDR3: CASSSGLAISEQFF. The DNA for the CDR3 is TGTGCCAGCAGCTCGGGACTAGCGATTAGTGAGCAGTTCTTC. The whole variable domain, remainder taken from reference TRBV11-1 and TRBJ2-1, is EAEVAQSPRYKITEKSQAVAFWCDPISGHATLYWYRQILGQGPELLVQFQDESVVDDSQLPKDRFSAERLKGVDSTLKIQPAELGDSAMYLCASSSGLAISEQFFGPGTRLTVL.

This clonotype was seen only a few times. This CDR3 is CASSIPRTEAFF. CDR3 coding DNA: TGTGCCAGCAGTATCCCCCGGACTGAAGCTTTCTTT. This sequence joins TRBV28 and TRBJ1-1; D is unclear. CDR3 size: 12 residues. Germline CDR1 reads MDHEN; CDR2 reads SYDVKM. Trimming shortened V by 5 bases and J by 5 bases, and 9 bases separated the two germline ends.

The chain uses TRBV27 and TRBJ2-3; possible D gene TRBD2, 5 bases. The V end was cut by 9 bases, the J end by 7 bases, with 11 bases between. The CDR3 runs 11 residues. Germline V CDR1 and CDR2: MNHEY, SMNVEV (reference sequence). The CDR3 sequence: CASRIGNTQYF. CDR3 sequence (DNA): TGTGCCAGTAGGATCGGGAATACGCAGTATTTT.

This rearrangement joins TRBV28 to TRBJ2-7; the D is unclear. Germline V gives CDR1 MDHEN, CDR2 SYDVKM. The V gene lost 4 bases and the J gene lost 2 bases, with 15 bases spanning the gap. The CDR3 spans 15 residues. The CDR3 loop is CASSWPGRSAYEQYF. CDR3 coding DNA: TGTGCCAGCAGTTGGCCTGGGCGGAGCGCCTACGAGCAGTACTTC.

This clonotype was observed a handful of times. The chain joins TRBV30 to TRBJ1-1, with D maybe TRBD1 (5 bases). Germline CDR1 reads GTSNPN; CDR2 reads SVGIG (reference sequence). The CDR3 totals 14 residues. Trimming cost V 5 bases and J 0 bases, with 13 bases left between them. The CDR3 DNA reads TGTGCCTGGCGTCGGGGGGGATTGAACACTGAAGCTTTCTTT. Its translation: CAWRRGGLNTEAFF.

This clonotype was counted only a few times. This chain connects TRBV6-2 or TRBV6-3 to TRBJ2-7; D gene ambiguous. Between the trimmed V and J ends, which lost 5 bases and 3 bases, there was a span of 5 bases. The CDR3 length is 11 residues. In germline, CDR1 is MNHEY, CDR2 SVGEGT. The chain's CDR3 is CASSDGYEQYF. The CDR3 DNA reads as TGTGCCAGCAGTGACGGCTACGAGCAGTACTTC.

The sample holds a few counts of this clonotype. At one boundary the junction diverges from the germline segment, which might be a read error. The J gene is TRBJ1-1, the V gene TRBV15; D remains ambiguous. The germline V gene has CDR1 LNHNV and CDR2 YYDKDF (reference sequence). This CDR3 spans 14 amino acids. CDR3 amino acids: CATSRDPENAEAFF. CDR3 DNA sequence: TGTGCCACCAGCAGGGACCCCGAGAACGCTGAAGCTTTCTTT.